The 16 T cell receptor beta chains below all came from one sample that was sequenced in a study of PD-L1 blockade in urothelial cancer. The table came from immunoSEQ multiplex PCR; TCRdb's copy has only in-frame clones and leaves some out. This sample has more than 15,000 clones, with roughly 90% found just once. The material was PBMCs, obtained around atezolizumab (anti-PD-L1) treatment. These TCRs come from a middle-aged man with urothelial cancer.

In this sample, this clone turned up once. V usage is TRBV4-1 and J usage is TRBJ1-2; TRBD1 aligns across 7 bases. The CDR3 extends over 16 amino acids. The junction had 7 bases not matched to a gene; V was cut back by 1 base and J by 2 bases. Per germline, CDR1 MGHRA and CDR2 YSYEKL. CDR3 protein: CASSQGRTGRNYGYTF. CDR3 nucleotide sequence: TGCGCCAGCAGCCAAGGTCGGACAGGCAGAAACTATGGCTACACCTTC.

A note on this clone: In the same sample, other DNA sequences code for this CDR3. The chain joins TRBV20-1 to TRBJ2-5, with D uncertain. CDR1 and CDR2 (germline): DFQATT, SNEGSKA (reference sequence). V was cut by 2 bases and J by 5 bases, with 6 bases left in between. There are 11 residues in the CDR3. The CDR3 reads CSARPEETQYF. CDR3 nucleotides: TGCAGTGCTAGACCGGAGGAGACCCAGTACTTC.

The DNA for the CDR3 is TGTGCCAGCAAGGAAAGGGAGCATCAGCCCCAGCATTTT. Protein sequence: CASKEREHQPQHF. This chain uses TRBV27 with TRBJ1-5; no firm D call. Germline CDR1 MNHEY, CDR2 SMNVEV (reference sequence). CDR3 size: 13 residues. Trimming shortened V by 7 bases and J by 5 bases, and 12 bases separated the two germline ends.

This clone was recorded once. The chain recombines TRBV9 with TRBJ2-1; 7 positions match TRBD1. Unmatched junction bases numbered 10, after V lost 3 bases and J lost 4 bases. CDR1 is SGDLS and CDR2 is YYNGEE in the germline V gene. The CDR3 is 16 amino acids. The CDR3 DNA sequence: TGTGCCAGCAGCGCCGCGCGAGGGGGCTTTTACAATGAGCAGTTCTTC. Translating gives CASSAARGGFYNEQFF. Complete variable domain (other parts from reference TRBV9 and TRBJ2-1): DSGVTQTPKHLITATGQRVTLRCSPRSGDLSVYWYQQSLDQGLQFLIQYYNGEERAKGNILERFSAQQFPDLHSELNLSSLELGDSALYFCASSAARGGFYNEQFFGPGTRLTVL.

J is TRBJ2-7 and V is TRBV30; TRBD1 matches at 7 bases. V lost 0 bases, J lost 4 bases, and 6 bases stayed unmatched. The CDR3 contains 14 residues. CDR1 and CDR2 (germline): GTSNPN, SVGIG (reference sequence). This chain's CDR3 is CAWSVGGLFYEQYF. Here the CDR3 DNA reads TGTGCCTGGAGTGTAGGGGGCCTCTTTTACGAGCAGTACTTC.

The V and J genes are TRBV5-1 and TRBJ2-7, with TRBD2 as a possible D gene (6 bases). From germline, CDR1 is SGHRS and CDR2 YFSETQ. The V end lost 1 base, the J end lost 5 bases, and 7 bases lay between the germline ends. The CDR3 has 12 amino acids. In nucleotides, the CDR3 is TGCGCCAGCAGCTTGCGCGGGGACGAGCAGTACTTC. Amino acids: CASSLRGDEQYF.

The chain uses TRBV5-1 and TRBJ2-5, with D possibly TRBD1 on 6 matching bases. This CDR3 has 15 residues. Germline CDR1 SGHRS, CDR2 YFSETQ. V lost 0 bases and J lost 3, with 12 bases in between. The CDR3 nucleotides read TGCGCCAGCAGCTTGGCCTACAGGGTGGAAGAGACCCAGTACTTC. Translating gives CASSLAYRVEETQYF.

CDR3 coding DNA: TGTGCCAGCAGCTTCCCGGACAGGGGCGGCTACACCTTC. It is translated as CASSFPDRGGYTF. The rearrangement links TRBV7-9 to TRBJ1-2; 9 positions agree with TRBD1. The germline gives CDR1 SEHNR, CDR2 FQNEAQ (reference sequence). The CDR3 consists of 13 residues. The V segment lost 3 bases and the J segment 8 bases; nucleotides outside the gene matches: 4. Based on the CDR3 plus reference TRBV7-9 and TRBJ1-2, the full variable domain is DTGVSQNPRHKITKRGQNVTFRCDPISEHNRLYWYRQTLGQGPEFLTYFQNEAQLEKSRLLSDRFSAERPKGSFSTLEIQRTEQGDSAMYLCASSFPDRGGYTFGSGTRLTVV.

The V and J genes are TRBV7-2 and TRBJ1-1; no clear D. This CDR3 is 15 amino acids long. The ends were cut back, 1 base at V and 2 bases at J, with 11 bases in the middle. Germline V gives CDR1 SGHTA, CDR2 FQGNSA. CDR3 coding DNA: TGTGCCAGCAGCTTAGGGATATGGGCTAACACTGAAGCTTTCTTT. As protein: CASSLGIWANTEAFF.

J is TRBJ1-1 and V is TRBV18; D call uncertain. V was cut by 0 bases and J by 1 base, with 9 bases left in between. The CDR3 loop spans 15 amino acids. Germline loops: CDR1 KGHSH, CDR2 LQKENI. The CDR3 region is CASSPPTGRNTEAFF. The CDR3 DNA reads as TGTGCCAGCTCACCACCCACGGGGAGGAACACTGAAGCTTTCTTT.

The J gene is TRBJ2-5, the V gene TRBV27, with 9 bases matching TRBD2. V was clipped by 0 bases and J by 0 bases; unmatched bases: 8. From germline, CDR1 is MNHEY and CDR2 SMNVEV (reference sequence). The CDR3 spans 18 residues. CDR3 DNA sequence: TGTGCCAGCAGTTTATCGATAGGGGGACTAGCAGACCAAGAGACCCAGTACTTC. Protein sequence: CASSLSIGGLADQETQYF.

This clone has a single count. The chain employs TRBV7-9 and TRBJ2-7, with 7 bases matching TRBD1. V lost 7 bases to trimming and J lost 7 bases; unmatched junction nucleotides: 7. Germline assignment: CDR1 SEHNR and CDR2 FQNEAQ (reference sequence). The CDR3 spans 12 residues. The CDR3 sequence: CASTAGGSEQYF. CDR3 DNA sequence: TGTGCCAGCACCGCAGGGGGAAGTGAGCAGTACTTC.

The gene calls are TRBV19 and TRBJ2-2, with 7 bases lining up with TRBD2. Germline V lookup: CDR1 LNHDA, CDR2 SQIVND (reference sequence). The junction had 9 bases not matched to a gene; V was cut back by 3 bases and J by 5 bases. The CDR3 runs to 16 residues. The CDR3 sequence: CASSILREFETGELFF. The CDR3 DNA is TGTGCCAGTAGTATCCTGCGGGAGTTTGAAACCGGGGAGCTGTTTTTT.

The rearrangement links TRBV7-9 to TRBJ1-4, with D unresolved. This CDR3 comprises 12 residues. V lost 7 bases and J 8 bases, leaving 11 bases between the germline ends. CDR1 is SEHNR, CDR2 FQNEAQ, per germline (reference sequence). The CDR3 is CASTGLNEKLFF. The CDR3 region has the DNA TGTGCCAGCACAGGTTTAAACGAAAAACTGTTTTTT.

V and J are TRBV9 and TRBJ2-2; 10 nucleotides match TRBD2. CDR3 length equals 18 residues. J gave up 2 bases and V 3 bases, and 10 bases lay outside the gene matches. The germline V gene has CDR1 SGDLS and CDR2 YYNGEE. Here the CDR3 reads CASSARRAGGKNTGELFF. CDR3 nucleotides: TGTGCCAGCAGCGCCCGGCGAGCGGGGGGGAAAAACACCGGGGAGCTGTTTTTT.

The chain links TRBV12-5 to TRBJ2-1; 9 bases agree with TRBD2. V lost 7 bases and J lost 4; bases outside the gene matches: 5. The CDR3 is 14 amino acids. In germline, CDR1 is LGHNT, CDR2 FRNRAP. In DNA form, the CDR3 reads TGTGCTAGTGACTCTAGCGGGGCTTACAATGAGCAGTTCTTC. Protein: CASDSSGAYNEQFF. Looking up the rest from reference TRBV12-5 and TRBJ2-1 gives the full variable domain: DARVTQTPRHKVTEMGQEVTMRCQPILGHNTVFWYRQTMMQGLELLAYFRNRAPLDDSGMPKDRFSAEMPDATLATLKIQPSEPRDSAVYFCASDSSGAYNEQFFGPGTRLTVL.